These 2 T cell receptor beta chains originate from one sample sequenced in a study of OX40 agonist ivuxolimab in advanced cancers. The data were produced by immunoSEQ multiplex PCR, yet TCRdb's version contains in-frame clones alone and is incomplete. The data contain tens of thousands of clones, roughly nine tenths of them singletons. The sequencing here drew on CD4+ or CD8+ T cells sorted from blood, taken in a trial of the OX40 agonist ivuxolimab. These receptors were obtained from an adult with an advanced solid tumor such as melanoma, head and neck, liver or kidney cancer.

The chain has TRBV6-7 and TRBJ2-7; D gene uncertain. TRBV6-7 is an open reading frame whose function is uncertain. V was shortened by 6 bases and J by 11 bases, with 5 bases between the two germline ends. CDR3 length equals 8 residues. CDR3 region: CASRGEYF. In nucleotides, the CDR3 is TGTGCCAGCAGAGGTGAGTACTTC.

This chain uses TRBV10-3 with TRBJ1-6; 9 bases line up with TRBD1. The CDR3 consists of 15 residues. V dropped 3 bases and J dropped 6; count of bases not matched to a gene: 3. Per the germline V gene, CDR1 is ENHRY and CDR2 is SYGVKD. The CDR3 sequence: CAISDRTGVNSPLHF. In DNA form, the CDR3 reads TGTGCCATCAGTGACCGGACAGGGGTTAATTCACCCCTCCACTTT.